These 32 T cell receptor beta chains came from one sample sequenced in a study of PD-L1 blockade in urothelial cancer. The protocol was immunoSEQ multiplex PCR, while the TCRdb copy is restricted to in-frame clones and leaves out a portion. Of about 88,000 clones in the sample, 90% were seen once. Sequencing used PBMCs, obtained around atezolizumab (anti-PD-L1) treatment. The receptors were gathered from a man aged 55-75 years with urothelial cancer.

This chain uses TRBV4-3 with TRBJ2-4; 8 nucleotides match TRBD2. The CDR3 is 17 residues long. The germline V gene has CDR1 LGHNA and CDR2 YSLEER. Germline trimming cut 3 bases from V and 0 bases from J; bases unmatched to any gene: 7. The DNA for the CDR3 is TGCGCCAGCAGCCAGGGAAGCGGGAGTCTAGCCAAAAACATTCAGTACTTC. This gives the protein CASSQGSGSLAKNIQYF.

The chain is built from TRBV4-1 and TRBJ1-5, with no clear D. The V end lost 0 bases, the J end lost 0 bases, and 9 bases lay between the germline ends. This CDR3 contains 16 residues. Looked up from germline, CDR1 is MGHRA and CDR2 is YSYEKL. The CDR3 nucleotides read TGCGCCAGCAGCCAAGATGTCGGGGATAGCAATCAGCCCCAGCATTTT. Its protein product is CASSQDVGDSNQPQHF.

The CDR3 loop is CASSLAWAGNSPLHF. CDR3 coding DNA: TGTGCCAGCAGCTTAGCTTGGGCTGGTAATTCACCCCTCCACTTT. The V gene is TRBV7-2, the J gene TRBJ1-6; no definite D call. CDR3 length equals 15 residues. V lost 0 bases and J 6 bases, leaving 9 bases between the germline ends. The germline gives CDR1 SGHTA, CDR2 FQGNSA.

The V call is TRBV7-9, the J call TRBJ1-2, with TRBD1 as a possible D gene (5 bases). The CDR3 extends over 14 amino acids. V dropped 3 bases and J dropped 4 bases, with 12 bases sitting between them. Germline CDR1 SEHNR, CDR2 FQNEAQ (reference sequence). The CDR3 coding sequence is TGTGCCAGCAGCTTGGGGGGGATCAGCTATGGCTACACCTTC. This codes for CASSLGGISYGYTF.

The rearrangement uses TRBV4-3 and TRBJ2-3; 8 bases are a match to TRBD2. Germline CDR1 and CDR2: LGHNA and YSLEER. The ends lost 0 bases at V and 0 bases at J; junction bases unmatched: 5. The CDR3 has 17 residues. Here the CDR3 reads CASSQEGSGTSTDTQYF. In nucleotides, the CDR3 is TGCGCCAGCAGCCAAGAGGGTAGCGGGACTAGCACAGATACGCAGTATTTT.

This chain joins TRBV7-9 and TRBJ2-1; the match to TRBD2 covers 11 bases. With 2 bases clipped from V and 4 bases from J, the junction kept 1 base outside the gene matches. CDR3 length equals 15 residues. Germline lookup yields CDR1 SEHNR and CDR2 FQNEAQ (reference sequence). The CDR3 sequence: CASSLLAGGYNEQFF. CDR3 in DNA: TGTGCCAGCAGCTTACTAGCGGGGGGATACAATGAGCAGTTCTTC. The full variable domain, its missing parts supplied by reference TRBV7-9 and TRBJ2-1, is DTGVSQNPRHKITKRGQNVTFRCDPISEHNRLYWYRQTLGQGPEFLTYFQNEAQLEKSRLLSDRFSAERPKGSFSTLEIQRTEQGDSAMYLCASSLLAGGYNEQFFGPGTRLTVL.

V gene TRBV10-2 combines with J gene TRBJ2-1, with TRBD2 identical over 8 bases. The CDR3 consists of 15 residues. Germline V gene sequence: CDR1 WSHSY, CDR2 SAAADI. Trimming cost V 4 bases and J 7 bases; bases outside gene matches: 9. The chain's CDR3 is CASSASGSSWNEQFF. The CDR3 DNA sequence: TGCGCCAGCAGTGCCAGCGGGAGTTCGTGGAATGAGCAGTTCTTC.

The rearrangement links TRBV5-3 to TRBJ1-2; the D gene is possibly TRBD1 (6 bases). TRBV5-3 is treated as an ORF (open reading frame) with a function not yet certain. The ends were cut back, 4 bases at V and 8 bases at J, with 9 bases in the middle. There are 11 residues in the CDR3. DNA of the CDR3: TGTGCCAGAAGCCAACAGGGCGGCTACACCTTC. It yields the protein CARSQQGGYTF.

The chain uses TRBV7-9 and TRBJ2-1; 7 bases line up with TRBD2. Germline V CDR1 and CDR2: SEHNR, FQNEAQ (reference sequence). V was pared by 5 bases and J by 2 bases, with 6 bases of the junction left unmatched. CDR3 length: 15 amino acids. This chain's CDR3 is CASSRAGLAYNEQFF. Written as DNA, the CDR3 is TGTGCCAGCAGCCGCGCCGGACTAGCCTACAATGAGCAGTTCTTC.

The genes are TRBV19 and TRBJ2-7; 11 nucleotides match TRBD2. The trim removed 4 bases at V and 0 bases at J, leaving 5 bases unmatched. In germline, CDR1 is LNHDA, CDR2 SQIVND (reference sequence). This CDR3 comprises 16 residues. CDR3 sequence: CASSSDSGRASYEQYF. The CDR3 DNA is TGTGCCAGTAGTAGCGATAGCGGGAGGGCCTCCTACGAGCAGTACTTC.

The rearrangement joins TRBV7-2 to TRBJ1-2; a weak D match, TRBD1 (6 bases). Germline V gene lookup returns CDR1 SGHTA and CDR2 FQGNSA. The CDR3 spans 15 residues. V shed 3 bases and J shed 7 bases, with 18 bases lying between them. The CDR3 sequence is CASSLGAFGGRGYTF. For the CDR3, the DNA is TGTGCCAGCAGCTTGGGGGCGTTTGGGGGACGTGGCTACACCTTC.

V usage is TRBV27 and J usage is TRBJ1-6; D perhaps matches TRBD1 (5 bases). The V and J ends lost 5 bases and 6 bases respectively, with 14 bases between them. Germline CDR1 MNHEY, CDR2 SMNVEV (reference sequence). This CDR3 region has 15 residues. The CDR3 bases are TGTGCCAGCAGTGTAGACAGCGTACTTAATTCACCCCTCCACTTT. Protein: CASSVDSVLNSPLHF.

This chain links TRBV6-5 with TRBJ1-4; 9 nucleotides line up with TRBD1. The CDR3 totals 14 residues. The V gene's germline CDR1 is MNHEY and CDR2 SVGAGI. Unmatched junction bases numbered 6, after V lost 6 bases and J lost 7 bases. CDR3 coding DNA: TGTGCCAGCAGGATAGACAGGGGGGGTGAAAAACTGTTTTTT. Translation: CASRIDRGGEKLFF.

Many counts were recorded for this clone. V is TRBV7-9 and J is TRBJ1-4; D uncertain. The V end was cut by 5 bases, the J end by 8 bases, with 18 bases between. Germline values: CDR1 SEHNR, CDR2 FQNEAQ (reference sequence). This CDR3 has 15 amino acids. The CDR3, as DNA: TGTGCCAGCAGCCGACCCTCATCTCAGAGGGAAAAACTGTTTTTT. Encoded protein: CASSRPSSQREKLFF.

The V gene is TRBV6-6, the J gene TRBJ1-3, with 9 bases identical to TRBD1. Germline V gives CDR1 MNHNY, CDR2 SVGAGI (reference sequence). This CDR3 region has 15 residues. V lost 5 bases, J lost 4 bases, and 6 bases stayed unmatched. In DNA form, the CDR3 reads TGTGCCAGCAGTACACCGGGACAGGGAGGAAACACCATATATTTT. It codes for CASSTPGQGGNTIYF.

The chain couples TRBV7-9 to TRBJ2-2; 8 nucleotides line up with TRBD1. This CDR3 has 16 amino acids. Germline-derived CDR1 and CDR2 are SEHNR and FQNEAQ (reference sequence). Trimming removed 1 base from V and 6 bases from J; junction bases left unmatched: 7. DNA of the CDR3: TGTGCCAGCAGCTTAGGGCGACAGGGGCACGCCGGGGAGCTGTTTTTT. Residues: CASSLGRQGHAGELFF.

CDR3 nucleotide sequence: TGCGCCAGCAGCCAAGACAGGCCGGGACAGGCATTGGGAGAAAAACTGTTTTTT. Amino acid sequence: CASSQDRPGQALGEKLFF. The rearrangement joins TRBV4-3 to TRBJ1-4; TRBD1 matches 8 bases. This CDR3 comprises 18 residues. V lost 0 bases to trimming and J lost 8 bases; unmatched junction nucleotides: 14. Germline CDR1 is LGHNA and CDR2 is YSLEER.

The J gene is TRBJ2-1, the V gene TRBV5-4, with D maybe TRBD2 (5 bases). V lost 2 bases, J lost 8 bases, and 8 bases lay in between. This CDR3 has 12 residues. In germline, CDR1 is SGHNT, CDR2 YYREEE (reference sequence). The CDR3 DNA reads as TGTGCCAGCAGCTTCACGGGATATGAGCAGTTCTTC. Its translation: CASSFTGYEQFF.

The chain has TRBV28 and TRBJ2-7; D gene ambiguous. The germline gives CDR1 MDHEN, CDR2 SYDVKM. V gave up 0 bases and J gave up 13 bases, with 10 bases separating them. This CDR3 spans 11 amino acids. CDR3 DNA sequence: TGTGCCAGCAGTTTATGGTCCGAGTACTACTTC. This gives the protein CASSLWSEYYF.

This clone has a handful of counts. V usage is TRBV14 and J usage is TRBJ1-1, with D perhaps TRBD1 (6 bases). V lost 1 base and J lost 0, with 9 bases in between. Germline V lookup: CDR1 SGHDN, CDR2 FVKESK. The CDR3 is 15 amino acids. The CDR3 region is CASSQGWGLNTEAFF. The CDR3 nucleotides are TGTGCCAGCAGCCAAGGTTGGGGGCTGAACACTGAAGCTTTCTTT.

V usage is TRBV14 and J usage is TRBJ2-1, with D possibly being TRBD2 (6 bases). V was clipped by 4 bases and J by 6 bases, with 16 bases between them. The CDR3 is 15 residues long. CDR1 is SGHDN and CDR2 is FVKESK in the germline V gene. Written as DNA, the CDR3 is TGTGCCAGCAGCCTAAAGGGCGGGACCCCCAATGAGCAGTTCTTC. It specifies CASSLKGGTPNEQFF.

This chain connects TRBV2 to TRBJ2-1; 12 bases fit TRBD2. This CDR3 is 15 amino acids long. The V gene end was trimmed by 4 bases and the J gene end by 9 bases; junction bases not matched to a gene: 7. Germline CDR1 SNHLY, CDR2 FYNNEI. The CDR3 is CASSGLAGVGGEQFF. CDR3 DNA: TGTGCCAGCAGTGGACTAGCGGGGGTAGGGGGTGAGCAGTTCTTC.

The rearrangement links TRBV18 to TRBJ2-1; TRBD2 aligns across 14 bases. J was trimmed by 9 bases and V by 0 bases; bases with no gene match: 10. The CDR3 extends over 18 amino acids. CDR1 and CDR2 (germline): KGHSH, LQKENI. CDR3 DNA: TGTGCCAGCTCACCACCCGGGTCTGGGACTAGCGGGAGAGCTGAGCAGTTCTTC. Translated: CASSPPGSGTSGRAEQFF.

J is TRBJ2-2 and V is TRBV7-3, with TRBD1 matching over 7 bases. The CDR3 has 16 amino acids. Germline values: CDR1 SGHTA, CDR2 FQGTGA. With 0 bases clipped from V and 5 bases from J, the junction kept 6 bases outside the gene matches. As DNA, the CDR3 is TGTGCCAGCAGCTTAACCACAGGGGCCGGAACCGGGGAGCTGTTTTTT. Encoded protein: CASSLTTGAGTGELFF.

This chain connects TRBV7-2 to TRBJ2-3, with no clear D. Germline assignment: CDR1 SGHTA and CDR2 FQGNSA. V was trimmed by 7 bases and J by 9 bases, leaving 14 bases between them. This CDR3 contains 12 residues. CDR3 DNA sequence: TGTGCCAGCACCGGAGTCGGATTGACGCAGTATTTT. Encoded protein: CASTGVGLTQYF.

This CDR3 is CASSMTGGAGYEQYF. The CDR3 DNA follows: TGTGCCAGCAGCATGACAGGGGGCGCGGGCTACGAGCAGTACTTC. The rearrangement links TRBV2 to TRBJ2-7; 10 nucleotides agree with TRBD1. V lost 6 bases and J lost 3; bases outside the gene matches: 8. CDR3 size: 15 residues. CDR1 and CDR2 (germline): SNHLY, FYNNEI.

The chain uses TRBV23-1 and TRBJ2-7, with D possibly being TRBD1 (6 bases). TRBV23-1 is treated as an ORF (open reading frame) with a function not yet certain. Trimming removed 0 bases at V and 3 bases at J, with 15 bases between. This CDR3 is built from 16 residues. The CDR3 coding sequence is TGCGCCAGCAGTCAATCGCCCGACCTGGACAGCTACGAGCAGTACTTC. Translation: CASSQSPDLDSYEQYF.

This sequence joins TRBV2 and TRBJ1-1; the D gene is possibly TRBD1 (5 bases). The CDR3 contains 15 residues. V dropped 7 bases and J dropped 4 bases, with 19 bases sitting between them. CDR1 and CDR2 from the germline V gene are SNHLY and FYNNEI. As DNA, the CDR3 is TGTGCCAGCACCCCCAGCGGGGGTATCGGCACTGAAGCTTTCTTT. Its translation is CASTPSGGIGTEAFF. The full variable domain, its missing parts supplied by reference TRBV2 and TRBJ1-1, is EPEVTQTPSHQVTQMGQEVILRCVPISNHLYFYWYRQILGQKVEFLVSFYNNEISEKSEIFDDQFSVERPDGSNFTLKIRSTKLEDSAMYFCASTPSGGIGTEAFFGQGTRLTVV.

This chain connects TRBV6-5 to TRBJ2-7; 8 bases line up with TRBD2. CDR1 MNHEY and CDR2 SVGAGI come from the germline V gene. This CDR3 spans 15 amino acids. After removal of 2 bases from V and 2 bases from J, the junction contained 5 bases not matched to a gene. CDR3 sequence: CASSYRAGGTYEQYF. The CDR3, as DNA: TGTGCCAGCAGTTACCGCGCGGGAGGAACCTACGAGCAGTACTTC.

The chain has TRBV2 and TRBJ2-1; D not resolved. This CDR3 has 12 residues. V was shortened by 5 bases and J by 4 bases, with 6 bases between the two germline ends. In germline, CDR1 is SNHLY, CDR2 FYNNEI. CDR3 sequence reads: CASSTEYNEQFF. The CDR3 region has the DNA TGTGCCAGCAGTACAGAATACAATGAGCAGTTCTTC.

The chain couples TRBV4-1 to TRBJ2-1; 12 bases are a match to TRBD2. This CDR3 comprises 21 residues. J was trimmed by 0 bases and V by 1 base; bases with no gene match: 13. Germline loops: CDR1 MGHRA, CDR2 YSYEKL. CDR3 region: CASSQVQFQTSGGSSYNEQFF. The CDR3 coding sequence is TGCGCCAGCAGCCAAGTTCAGTTCCAGACTAGCGGGGGCAGCTCCTACAATGAGCAGTTCTTC.

CDR3 amino acids: CASSSYETQYF. The CDR3 coding sequence is TGTGCCAGCAGCTCTTATGAGACCCAGTACTTC. The rearrangement uses TRBV2 and TRBJ2-5; D uncertain. Germline CDR1 is SNHLY and CDR2 is FYNNEI. Trimming took 6 bases from V and 5 from J, leaving 7 bases between them. The CDR3 consists of 11 residues.